The clone carrying this T cell receptor beta chain was counted between two and nine times. The target antigen is unknown. These data originate in a study of T cells after yellow fever vaccination. TCRdb recomputed calls from the 5' RACE reads with MiXCR, one row per CDR3 protein. The table includes 400,000 or so distinct CDR3 sequences, 18% detected once. Germline loops: CDR1 MRHNA, CDR2 SNTAGT. CDR3 size: 13 residues. Trimming removed 4 bases at V and 3 bases at J, with 8 bases between. Regarding the study as a whole: FACS-sorted repertoires might harbor abundant contaminating clonotypes from the bulk population.

The source material was PBMCs, sampled before the yellow fever booster vaccination. This TCR was recovered from a man aged 18 to 29 who received the YFV17D yellow fever vaccine. This chain connects TRBV6-4 to TRBJ2-3; D is ambiguous. In nucleotides, the CDR3 is TGTGCCAGCAGTGTTTCCGCGACAGATACGCAGTATTTT. Protein sequence: CASSVSATDTQYF.